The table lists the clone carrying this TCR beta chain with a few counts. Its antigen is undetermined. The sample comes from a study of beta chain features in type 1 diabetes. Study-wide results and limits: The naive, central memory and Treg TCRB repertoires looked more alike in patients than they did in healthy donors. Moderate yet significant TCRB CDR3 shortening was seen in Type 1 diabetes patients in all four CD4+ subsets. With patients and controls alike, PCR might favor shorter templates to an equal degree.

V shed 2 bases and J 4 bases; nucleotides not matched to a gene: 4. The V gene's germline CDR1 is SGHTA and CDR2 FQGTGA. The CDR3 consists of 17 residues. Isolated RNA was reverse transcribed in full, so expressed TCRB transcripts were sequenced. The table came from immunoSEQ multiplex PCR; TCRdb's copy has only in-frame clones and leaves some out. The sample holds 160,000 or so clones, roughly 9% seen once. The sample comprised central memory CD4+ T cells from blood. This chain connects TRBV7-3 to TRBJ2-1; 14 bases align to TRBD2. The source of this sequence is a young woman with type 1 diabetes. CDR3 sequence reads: CASSLPGLAGDYNEQFF. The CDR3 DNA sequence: TGTGCCAGCAGCTTACCGGGACTAGCGGGAGATTACAATGAGCAGTTCTTC.